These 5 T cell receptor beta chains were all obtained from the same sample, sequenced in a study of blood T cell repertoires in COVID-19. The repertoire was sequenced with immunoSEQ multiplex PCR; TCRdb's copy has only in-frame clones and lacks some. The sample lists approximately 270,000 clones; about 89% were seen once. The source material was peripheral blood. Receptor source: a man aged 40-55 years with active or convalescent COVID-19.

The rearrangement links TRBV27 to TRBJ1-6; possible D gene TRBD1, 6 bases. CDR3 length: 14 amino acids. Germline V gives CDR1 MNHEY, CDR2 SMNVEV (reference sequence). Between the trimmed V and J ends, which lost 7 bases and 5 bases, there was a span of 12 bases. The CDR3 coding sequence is TGTGCCAGCACCAACGGACAGCATAATTCACCCCTCCACTTT. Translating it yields CASTNGQHNSPLHF.

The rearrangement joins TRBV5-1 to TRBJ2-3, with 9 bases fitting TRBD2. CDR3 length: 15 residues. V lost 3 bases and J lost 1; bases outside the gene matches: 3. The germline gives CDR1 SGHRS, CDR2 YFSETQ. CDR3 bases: TGCGCCAGCAGCTCATTAGCGGGGGGCACAGATACGCAGTATTTT. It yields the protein CASSSLAGGTDTQYF.

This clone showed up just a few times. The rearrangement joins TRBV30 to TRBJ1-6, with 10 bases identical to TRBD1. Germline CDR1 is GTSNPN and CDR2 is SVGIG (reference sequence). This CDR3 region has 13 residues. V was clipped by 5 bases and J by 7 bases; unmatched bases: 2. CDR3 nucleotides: TGTGCCTGGGGGACAGGGGAGAATTCACCCCTCCACTTT. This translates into CAWGTGENSPLHF.

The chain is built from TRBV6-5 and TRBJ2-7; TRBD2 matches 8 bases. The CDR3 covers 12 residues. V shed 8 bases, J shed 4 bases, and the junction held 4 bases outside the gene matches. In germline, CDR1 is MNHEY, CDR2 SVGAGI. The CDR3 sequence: CASGTRAYEQYF. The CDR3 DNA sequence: TGTGCCAGCGGGACTAGGGCATACGAGCAGTACTTC.

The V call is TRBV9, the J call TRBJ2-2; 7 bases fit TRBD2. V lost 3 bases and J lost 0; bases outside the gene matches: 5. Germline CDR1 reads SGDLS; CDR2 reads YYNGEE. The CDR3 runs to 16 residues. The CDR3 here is CASSARGGANTGELFF. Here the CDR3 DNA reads TGTGCCAGCAGCGCCCGCGGGGGAGCGAACACCGGGGAGCTGTTTTTT.